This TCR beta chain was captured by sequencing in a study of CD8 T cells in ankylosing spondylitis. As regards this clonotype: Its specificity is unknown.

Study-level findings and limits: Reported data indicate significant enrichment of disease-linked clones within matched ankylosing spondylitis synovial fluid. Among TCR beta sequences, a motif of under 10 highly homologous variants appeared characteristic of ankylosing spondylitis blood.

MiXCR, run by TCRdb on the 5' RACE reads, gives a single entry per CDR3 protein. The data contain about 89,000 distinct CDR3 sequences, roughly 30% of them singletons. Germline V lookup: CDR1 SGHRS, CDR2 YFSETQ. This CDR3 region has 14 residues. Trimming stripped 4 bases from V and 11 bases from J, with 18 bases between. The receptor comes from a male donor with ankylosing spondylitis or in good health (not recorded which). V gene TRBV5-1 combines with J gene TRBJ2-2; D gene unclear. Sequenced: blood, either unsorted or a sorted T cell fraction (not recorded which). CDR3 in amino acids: CASSLDLVRAELFF. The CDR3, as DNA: TGCGCCAGCAGCCTGGACCTTGTTCGGGCCGAGCTGTTTTTT.